The rows below give T cell receptor beta chains drawn from one sample of a study of CD8 T cells in Susac syndrome. TCRdb called the immunoSEQ multiplex PCR reads again in MiXCR, with one record for every CDR3 protein. This table has roughly 110,000 distinct CDR3 sequences, approximately 94% appearing once. Specimen: CD8+ T cells from PBMCs. The receptor source for this set is a human donor with Susac syndrome. Both conserved end residues are part of each CDR3. The order of the fields is V gene, D gene, J gene, clone size, CDR3 DNA, CDR3 protein. D genes are given only for firm matches. Size is omitted from some rows. Given values are once, few, many or a class for expanded clones.

V gene: TRBV7-3
D gene: TRBD1
J gene: TRBJ2-7
clone size: .
CDR3 DNA: TGTGCCAGCAGCTACTCACAGGGGTACGAGCAGTACTTC
CDR3 protein: CASSYSQGYEQYF

V gene: TRBV5-4
D gene: .
J gene: TRBJ1-2
clone size: .
CDR3 DNA: TGTGCCAGCAGCTTCGAGATTGGGGGCTACACCTTC
CDR3 protein: CASSFEIGGYTF

V gene: TRBV9
D gene: TRBD1
J gene: TRBJ1-4
clone size: .
CDR3 DNA: TGTGCCAGCAGCGCCCGGACAGGTCTCAATGAAAAACTGTTTTTT
CDR3 protein: CASSARTGLNEKLFF

V gene: TRBV14
D gene: TRBD2
J gene: TRBJ2-5
clone size: .
CDR3 DNA: TGTGCCAGCAGCCAAGAAACGCGGGGGTGGAGGGAGACCCAGTACTTC
CDR3 protein: CASSQETRGWRETQYF

V gene: TRBV7-9
D gene: .
J gene: TRBJ2-1
clone size: .
CDR3 DNA: TGTGCCAGCAGCCTCAGGGGCTTCGGTAATAGCAATGAGCAGTTCTTC
CDR3 protein: CASSLRGFGNSNEQFF

V gene: TRBV20-1
D gene: TRBD1
J gene: TRBJ1-5
clone size: .
CDR3 DNA: TGCAGTGCAGGACAGGGTAAGGACCAGCCCCAGCATTTT
CDR3 protein: CSAGQGKDQPQHF

V gene: TRBV6-5
D gene: .
J gene: TRBJ2-7
clone size: .
CDR3 DNA: TGTGCCAGCAGTTACTCCGCAGGGGCCCTACCATCCTACGAGCAGTACTTC
CDR3 protein: CASSYSAGALPSYEQYF

V gene: TRBV9
D gene: TRBD1
J gene: TRBJ2-1
clone size: .
CDR3 DNA: TGTGCCAGCAGCGTAGTAGAGGACAGGAACAATGAGCAGTTCTTC
CDR3 protein: CASSVVEDRNNEQFF

V gene: TRBV12-5
D gene: .
J gene: TRBJ1-1
clone size: .
CDR3 DNA: TGTGCTAGTGGTTTGGGAGCTACGGGGGACTGGGGAGCTTTCTTT
CDR3 protein: CASGLGATGDWGAFF

V gene: TRBV3-1
D gene: TRBD2
J gene: TRBJ2-5
clone size: .
CDR3 DNA: TGTGCCAGCAGCCAAGAGGGACTAGCGGGGATAGAGACCCAGTACTTC
CDR3 protein: CASSQEGLAGIETQYF

V gene: TRBV7-6
D gene: TRBD1
J gene: TRBJ2-5
clone size: once
CDR3 DNA: TGTGCCAGCAGCCCGGGGAACAGGGGAGAGACCCAGTACTTC
CDR3 protein: CASSPGNRGETQYF

V gene: TRBV29-1
D gene: TRBD1
J gene: TRBJ1-3
clone size: .
CDR3 DNA: TGCAGCGTTGTTCGGACAGGGGAAGAGTCAATTGGAAACACCATATATTTT
CDR3 protein: CSVVRTGEESIGNTIYF

V gene: TRBV12-3/TRBV12-4
D gene: TRBD2
J gene: TRBJ2-3
clone size: .
CDR3 DNA: TGTGCCAGCAGTTCGGGGGGGCCCACAGATACGCAGTATTTT
CDR3 protein: CASSSGGPTDTQYF

V gene: TRBV19
D gene: TRBD2
J gene: TRBJ2-2
clone size: .
CDR3 DNA: TGTGCCAGTAGTACCGGACTAGCGGGCCCCCAGTACCCCGGGGAGCTGTTTTTT
CDR3 protein: CASSTGLAGPQYPGELFF

V gene: TRBV7-8
D gene: TRBD2
J gene: TRBJ2-7
clone size: .
CDR3 DNA: TGTGCCAGCAGCTTAGCTATGCGGGGGGACCACGAGCAGTACTTC
CDR3 protein: CASSLAMRGDHEQYF

V gene: TRBV5-1
D gene: TRBD1
J gene: TRBJ2-4
clone size: .
CDR3 DNA: TGCGCCAGCAGCTTTGAACAGGGGGTTTTCAAAAACATTCAGTACTTC
CDR3 protein: CASSFEQGVFKNIQYF

V gene: TRBV9
D gene: .
J gene: TRBJ2-5
clone size: .
CDR3 DNA: TGTGCCAGCAGCCCCCAGGGGAACGGACAAGAGACCCAGTACTTC
CDR3 protein: CASSPQGNGQETQYF

V gene: TRBV5-1
D gene: .
J gene: TRBJ2-7
clone size: .
CDR3 DNA: TGCGCCAGCAGCTTGCAACAGGGAAGGAACGAGCAGTACTTC
CDR3 protein: CASSLQQGRNEQYF

V gene: TRBV7-8
D gene: .
J gene: TRBJ1-2
clone size: .
CDR3 DNA: TGTGCCAGCAGCTTATCTAGATCACTGAACTATGGCTACACCTTC
CDR3 protein: CASSLSRSLNYGYTF

V gene: TRBV15
D gene: TRBD1
J gene: TRBJ1-1
clone size: .
CDR3 DNA: TGTGCCACCAGCAGAGACAGGGGGAGGGGGAACACTGAAGCTTTCTTT
CDR3 protein: CATSRDRGRGNTEAFF

V gene: TRBV4-1
D gene: .
J gene: TRBJ2-2
clone size: .
CDR3 DNA: TGCGCCAGCAGCCCAGGGGCGAACACCGGGGAGCTGTTTTTT
CDR3 protein: CASSPGANTGELFF

V gene: TRBV9
D gene: .
J gene: TRBJ2-1
clone size: once
CDR3 DNA: TGTGCCAGCGGCAGGGGGGCGGGGAATGAGCAGTTCTTC
CDR3 protein: CASGRGAGNEQFF

V gene: TRBV19
D gene: TRBD1
J gene: TRBJ1-1
clone size: .
CDR3 DNA: TGTGCCAGTAGCCCCTTCGACAGGGGGACCACTGAAGCTTTCTTT
CDR3 protein: CASSPFDRGTTEAFF

V gene: TRBV6-5
D gene: .
J gene: TRBJ1-3
clone size: .
CDR3 DNA: TGTGCCAGCAGCCCGGGACGGCTCTCTGGAAACACCATATATTTT
CDR3 protein: CASSPGRLSGNTIYF

V gene: TRBV6-5
D gene: TRBD1
J gene: TRBJ1-5
clone size: .
CDR3 DNA: TGTGCCAGCAGTCCTCCTTCGGGACAGAAGGATTTT
CDR3 protein: CASSPPSGQKDF

V gene: TRBV7-6
D gene: .
J gene: TRBJ2-3
clone size: .
CDR3 DNA: TGTGCCAGCAGCTTAGGAGAGGAGGGCACGCAGTATTTT
CDR3 protein: CASSLGEEGTQYF